This T cell receptor beta chain derives from a study of CXCR4 blockade with PD-1 therapy in pancreatic cancer. Study-level findings and limits: Convergent selection by common tumor antigens was suggested by nucleotide rearrangement counts. Antigen-specificity overlap of convergent dominant clones remained unconfirmed. Intratumoral clonality (mean roughly 0.14) exceeded healthy blood (roughly 0.05) but did not track survival.

This clone has a handful of counts. The antigen is undetermined. Germline V gives CDR1 SGHNT, CDR2 YENEEA. The CDR3 covers 17 residues. With 3 bases clipped from V and 2 bases from J, the junction kept 6 bases outside the gene matches. Clones were read by immunoSEQ multiplex PCR, and TCRdb kept only the in-frame ones, dropping some. The table records 8,700 or so clones, about three fifths of them present only once. Patients who provided the archived tumor blocks had not received neoadjuvant therapy before surgery. Specimen: tumor tissue. The sequence derives from a human donor with pancreatic ductal adenocarcinoma. The chain is built from TRBV11-3 and TRBJ2-3; TRBD2 agrees at 12 bases. As DNA, the CDR3 is TGTGCCAGCAGCTTCGATAGGACTAGCGGGGCCACAGATACGCAGTATTTT. Protein: CASSFDRTSGATDTQYF.